This entry is about one T cell receptor beta chain. In the authors' methods: Reference gene primer amplification gave estimated nucleated cell counts. Libraries were prepared by immunoSEQ multiplex PCR; TCRdb keeps only in-frame clonotypes and omits some of them. D and trimming were read from the DNA, whereas the V and J calls and clone size are those reported in that table. The sample holds more than 300,000 clones, around 90% seen once. This sample was taken from a study of blood T cell repertoires in COVID-19. All recovered Cohort 3 donors got two negative PCRs, got clearance, or saw symptom resolution. The CDR3 is 15 residues long. The V segment lost 5 bases and the J segment 2 bases; nucleotides outside the gene matches: 6. Germline V gene sequence: CDR1 SGHTA, CDR2 FQGTGA.

The sequence was collected from a woman aged 18-29 years who had recovered from COVID-19. The sequenced material came from PBMCs or T cells enriched from blood (not recorded which). The chain couples TRBV7-3 to TRBJ2-1, with 7 bases that match TRBD1. For the CDR3, the DNA is TGTGCCAGCAGCGCGACAGGGATTCCCTACAATGAGCAGTTCTTC. Protein: CASSATGIPYNEQFF. Drawing the rest from reference TRBV7-3 and TRBJ2-1, the complete variable domain is GAGVSQTPSNKVTEKGKYVELRCDPISGHTALYWYRQSLGQGPEFLIYFQGTGAADDSGLPNDRFFAVRPEGSVSTLKIQRTERGDSAVYLCASSATGIPYNEQFFGPGTRLTVL.